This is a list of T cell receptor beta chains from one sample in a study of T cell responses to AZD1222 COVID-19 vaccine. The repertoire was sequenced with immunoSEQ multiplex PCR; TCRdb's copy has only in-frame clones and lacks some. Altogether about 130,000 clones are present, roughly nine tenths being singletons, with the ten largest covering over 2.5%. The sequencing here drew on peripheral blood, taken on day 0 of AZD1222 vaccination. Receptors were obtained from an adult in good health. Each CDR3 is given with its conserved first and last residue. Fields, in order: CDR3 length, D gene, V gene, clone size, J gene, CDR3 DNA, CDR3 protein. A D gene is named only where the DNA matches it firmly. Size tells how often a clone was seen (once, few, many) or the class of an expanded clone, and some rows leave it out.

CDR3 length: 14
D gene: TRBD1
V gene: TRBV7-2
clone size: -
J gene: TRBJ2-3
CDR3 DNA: TGTGCCAGCAGCAAGGGACAGGGTACAGATACGCAGTATTTT
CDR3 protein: CASSKGQGTDTQYF

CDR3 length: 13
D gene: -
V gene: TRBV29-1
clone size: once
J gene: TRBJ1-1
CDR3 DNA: TGCAGCGTATCAACCGACCTGAACACTGAAGCTTTCTTT
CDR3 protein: CSVSTDLNTEAFF

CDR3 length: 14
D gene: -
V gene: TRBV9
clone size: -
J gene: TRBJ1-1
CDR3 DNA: TGTGCCAGCAGCGTGTCCCTACTTAACACTGAAGCTTTCTTT
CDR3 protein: CASSVSLLNTEAFF

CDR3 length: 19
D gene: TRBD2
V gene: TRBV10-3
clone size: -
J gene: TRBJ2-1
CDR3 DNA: TGTGCCATCGCGGGCGGACCCGGGACTAGCGGGAGGGCCTTTGGTGAGCAGTTCTTC
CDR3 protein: CAIAGGPGTSGRAFGEQFF

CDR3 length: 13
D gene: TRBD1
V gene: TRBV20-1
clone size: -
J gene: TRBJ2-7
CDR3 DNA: TGCAGTGCTAGTGGCCAGGGGGCCTACGAGCAGTACTTC
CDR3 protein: CSASGQGAYEQYF

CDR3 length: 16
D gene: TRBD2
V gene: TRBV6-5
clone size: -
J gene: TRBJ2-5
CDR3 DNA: TGTGCCAGCAGTTACTCGTCTAGCGGGATTCAAGAGACCCAGTACTTC
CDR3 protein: CASSYSSSGIQETQYF

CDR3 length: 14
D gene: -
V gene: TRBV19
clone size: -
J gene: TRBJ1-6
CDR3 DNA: TGTGCCAGTAGTTACGCAGGGGATAATTCACCCCTCCACTTT
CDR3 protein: CASSYAGDNSPLHF

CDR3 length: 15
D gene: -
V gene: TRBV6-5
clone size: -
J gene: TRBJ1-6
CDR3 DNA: TGTGCCAGCACCTGGACCGCGGTAGGGAATTCACCCCTCCACTTT
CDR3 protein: CASTWTAVGNSPLHF

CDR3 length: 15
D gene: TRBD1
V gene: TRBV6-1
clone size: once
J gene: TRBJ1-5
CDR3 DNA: TGTGCCAGCAGTGAATACAGGGGTAGGGTTCAGCCCCAGCATTTT
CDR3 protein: CASSEYRGRVQPQHF

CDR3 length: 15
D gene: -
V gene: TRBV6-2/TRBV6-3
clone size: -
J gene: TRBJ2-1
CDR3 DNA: TGTGCCAGCAGTTACGGCGGGGGCCTCTACAATGAGCAGTTCTTC
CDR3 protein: CASSYGGGLYNEQFF

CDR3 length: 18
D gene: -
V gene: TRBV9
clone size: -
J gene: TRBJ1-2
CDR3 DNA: TGTGCCAGCAGCCCACCGAGTAGTATTCACGGTGACAACTATGGCTACACCTTC
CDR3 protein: CASSPPSSIHGDNYGYTF

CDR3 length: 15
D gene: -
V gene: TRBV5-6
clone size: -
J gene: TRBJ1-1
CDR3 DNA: TGTGCCAGCAGCCCAAGTCCCGAGGCGGCGGCTGAAGCTTTCTTT
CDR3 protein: CASSPSPEAAAEAFF

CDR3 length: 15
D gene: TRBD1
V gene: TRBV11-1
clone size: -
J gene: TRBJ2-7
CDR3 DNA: TGTGCCAGCAGCCCCGACAGGGCCCTTTACTACGAGCAGTACTTC
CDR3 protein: CASSPDRALYYEQYF

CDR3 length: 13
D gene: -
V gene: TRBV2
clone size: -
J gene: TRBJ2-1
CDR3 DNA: TGTGCCAGCGGAGCATATCTCCGCAATGAGCAGTTCTTC
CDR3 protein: CASGAYLRNEQFF

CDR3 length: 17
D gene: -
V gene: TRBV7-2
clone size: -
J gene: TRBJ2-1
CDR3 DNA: TGTGCCAGCAGCTTATATGAGGCGGTCCGCTCCTACAATGAGCAGTTCTTC
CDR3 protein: CASSLYEAVRSYNEQFF

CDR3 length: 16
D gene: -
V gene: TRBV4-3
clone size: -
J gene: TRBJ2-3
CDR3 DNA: TGCGCCAGCGGAAGTTACGGAGGGCCTAGCACAGATACGCAGTATTTT
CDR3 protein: CASGSYGGPSTDTQYF

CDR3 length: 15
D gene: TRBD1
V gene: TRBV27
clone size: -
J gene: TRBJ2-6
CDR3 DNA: TGTGCCAGCGGCAACAGGGGGGTATGGGCCAACGTCCTGACTTTC
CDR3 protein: CASGNRGVWANVLTF

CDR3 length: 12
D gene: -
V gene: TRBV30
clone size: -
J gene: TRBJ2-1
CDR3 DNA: TGTGCCTGGGACCCGGCAAAGAGTGAGCAGTTCTTC
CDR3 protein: CAWDPAKSEQFF

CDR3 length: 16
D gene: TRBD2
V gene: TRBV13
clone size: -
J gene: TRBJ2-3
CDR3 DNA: TGTGCCAGCAGCTTAATTGGAGCGGGAGACACAGATACGCAGTATTTT
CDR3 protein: CASSLIGAGDTDTQYF

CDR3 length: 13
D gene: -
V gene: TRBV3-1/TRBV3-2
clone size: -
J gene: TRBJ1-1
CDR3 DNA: TGTGCCAGCAGCCAAGGCACGTCAGAAGGGGCTTTCTTT
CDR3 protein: CASSQGTSEGAFF

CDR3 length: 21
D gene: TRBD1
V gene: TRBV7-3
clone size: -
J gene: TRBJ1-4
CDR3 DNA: TGTGCCAGCAGCTTAAAACTCTTGGCTGACAGGGACCGGGACCGTAATGAAAAACTGTTTTTT
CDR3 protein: CASSLKLLADRDRDRNEKLFF

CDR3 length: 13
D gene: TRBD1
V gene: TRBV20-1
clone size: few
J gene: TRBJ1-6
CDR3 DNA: TGCAGTGCTAGTTATACAGGGGGATCACCCCTCCACTTT
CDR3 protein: CSASYTGGSPLHF

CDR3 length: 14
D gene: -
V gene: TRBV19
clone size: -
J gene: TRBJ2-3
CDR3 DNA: TGTGCTTCCCAAGTAGGCGGCCCCACAGATACGCAGTATTTT
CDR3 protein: CASQVGGPTDTQYF

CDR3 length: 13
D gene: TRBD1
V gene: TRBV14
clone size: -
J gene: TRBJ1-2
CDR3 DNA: TGTGCCAGCAGCCAGACAGGGGTTGATGGCTACACCTTC
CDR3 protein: CASSQTGVDGYTF

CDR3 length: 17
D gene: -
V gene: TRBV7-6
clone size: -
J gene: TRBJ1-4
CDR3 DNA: TGTGCCAGCAGCTTAAGGAAAAGGAGGGGGGCTAATGAAAAACTGTTTTTT
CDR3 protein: CASSLRKRRGANEKLFF

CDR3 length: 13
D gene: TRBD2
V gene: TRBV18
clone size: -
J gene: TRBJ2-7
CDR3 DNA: TGTGCCAGCTCAAGACTAGCGGGAAACGAGCAGTACTTC
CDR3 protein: CASSRLAGNEQYF

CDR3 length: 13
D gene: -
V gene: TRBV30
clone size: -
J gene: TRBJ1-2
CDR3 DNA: TGTGCCTGGAGTCTAAAGGGGGGATATGGCTACACCTTC
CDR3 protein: CAWSLKGGYGYTF

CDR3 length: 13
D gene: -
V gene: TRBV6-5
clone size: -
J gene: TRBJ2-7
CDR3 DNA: TGTGCCAGCAGTTACCCGGGATCCTACGAGCAGTACTTC
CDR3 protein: CASSYPGSYEQYF

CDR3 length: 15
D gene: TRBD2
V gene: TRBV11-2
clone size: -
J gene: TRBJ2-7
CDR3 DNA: TGTGCCAGCAGCCCTCGACTAGCGGGAGGGAACGAGCAGTACTTC
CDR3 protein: CASSPRLAGGNEQYF

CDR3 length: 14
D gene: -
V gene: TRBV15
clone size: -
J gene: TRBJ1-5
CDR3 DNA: TGTGCCACCAGCAGAGATCCGCTTGGGCAGCCCCAGCATTTT
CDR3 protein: CATSRDPLGQPQHF

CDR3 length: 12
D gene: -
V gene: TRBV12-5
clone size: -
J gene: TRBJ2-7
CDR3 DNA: TGTGCCGGGGGAGGTCTTCCCTACGAGCAGTACTTC
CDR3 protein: CAGGGLPYEQYF

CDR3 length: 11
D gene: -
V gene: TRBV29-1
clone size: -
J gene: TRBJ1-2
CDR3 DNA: TGCAGCGTTGACTCCCAATATGGCTACACCTTC
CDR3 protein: CSVDSQYGYTF

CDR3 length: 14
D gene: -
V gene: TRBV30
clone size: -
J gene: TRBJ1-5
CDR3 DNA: TGTGCCTGGAGGAGCCGGGGCCCAAGTCAGCCCCAGCATTTT
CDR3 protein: CAWRSRGPSQPQHF

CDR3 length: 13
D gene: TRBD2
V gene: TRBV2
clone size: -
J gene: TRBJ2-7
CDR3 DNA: TGTGCCAGGGAGCGGGAGTCCTCCTACGAGCAGTACTTC
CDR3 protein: CARERESSYEQYF

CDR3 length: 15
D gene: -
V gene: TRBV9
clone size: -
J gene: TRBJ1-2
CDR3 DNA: TGTGCCAGCAGCGTAGGAGGGGAGGTCTACTATGGCTACACCTTC
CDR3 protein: CASSVGGEVYYGYTF

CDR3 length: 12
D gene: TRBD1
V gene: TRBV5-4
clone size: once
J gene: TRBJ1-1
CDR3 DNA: TGTGCCAGCAGCCCAGGGGGCACTGAAGCTTTCTTT
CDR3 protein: CASSPGGTEAFF

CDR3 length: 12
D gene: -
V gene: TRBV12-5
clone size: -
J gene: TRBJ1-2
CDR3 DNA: TGTGCTTACGGAGTTCTAGGCTATGGCTACACCTTC
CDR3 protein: CAYGVLGYGYTF

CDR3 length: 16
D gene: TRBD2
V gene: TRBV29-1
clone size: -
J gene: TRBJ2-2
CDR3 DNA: TGCAGCGTTGAAGATGCGGGGGGGCGAGTCACCGGGGAGCTGTTTTTT
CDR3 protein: CSVEDAGGRVTGELFF

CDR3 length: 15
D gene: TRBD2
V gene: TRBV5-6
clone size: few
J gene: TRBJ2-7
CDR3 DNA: TGTGCCAGCAGCTACGCGACTAGCGGGAGGGACGAGCAGTACTTC
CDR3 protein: CASSYATSGRDEQYF

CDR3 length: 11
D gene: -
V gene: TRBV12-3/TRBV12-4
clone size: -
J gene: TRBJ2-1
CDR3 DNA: TGTGCCAGCAGTTTAGGCGTTGAGCAGTTCTTC
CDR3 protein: CASSLGVEQFF

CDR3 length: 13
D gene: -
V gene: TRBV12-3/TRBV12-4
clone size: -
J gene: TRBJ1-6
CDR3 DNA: TGTGCCAGCAGTTTAGAGAGTCCGTCACCCCTCCACTTT
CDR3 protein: CASSLESPSPLHF

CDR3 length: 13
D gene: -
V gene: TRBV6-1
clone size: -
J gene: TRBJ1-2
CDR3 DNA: TGTGCCAGCAGTGAAGACAGGACGCGCGGCTACACCTTC
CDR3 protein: CASSEDRTRGYTF

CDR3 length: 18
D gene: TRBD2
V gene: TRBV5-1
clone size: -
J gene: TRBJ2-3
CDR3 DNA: TGCGCCAGCAGCTTGCCGGGGACTAGCGGGGGAAGCACAGATACGCAGTATTTT
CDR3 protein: CASSLPGTSGGSTDTQYF

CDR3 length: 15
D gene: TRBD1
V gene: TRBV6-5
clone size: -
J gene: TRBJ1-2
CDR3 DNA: TGTGCCAGCAGTTCGACAGGGAACATTTTATATGGCTACACCTTC
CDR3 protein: CASSSTGNILYGYTF

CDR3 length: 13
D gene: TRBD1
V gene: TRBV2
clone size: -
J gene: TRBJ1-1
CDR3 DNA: TGTGCCACAGGGACAGAGAAGAACACTGAAGCTTTCTTT
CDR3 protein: CATGTEKNTEAFF

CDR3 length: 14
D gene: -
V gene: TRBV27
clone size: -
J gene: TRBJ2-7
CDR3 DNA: TGTGCCAGCAGTTCGTCCCCTAGCTCCTACGAGCAGTACTTC
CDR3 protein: CASSSSPSSYEQYF